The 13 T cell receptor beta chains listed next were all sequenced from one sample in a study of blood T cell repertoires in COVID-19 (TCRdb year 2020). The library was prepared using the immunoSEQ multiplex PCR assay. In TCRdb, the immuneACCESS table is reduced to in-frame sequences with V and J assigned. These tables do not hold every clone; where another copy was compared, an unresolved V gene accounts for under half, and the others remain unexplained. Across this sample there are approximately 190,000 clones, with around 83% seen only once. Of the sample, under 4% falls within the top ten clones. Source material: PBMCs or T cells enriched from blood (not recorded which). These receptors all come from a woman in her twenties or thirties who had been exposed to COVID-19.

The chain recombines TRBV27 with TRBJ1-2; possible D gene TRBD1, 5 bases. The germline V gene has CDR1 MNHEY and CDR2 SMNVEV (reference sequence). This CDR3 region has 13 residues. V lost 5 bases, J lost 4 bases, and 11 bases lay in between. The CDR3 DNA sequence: TGTGCCAGCAGTCCCTCGACAGCCTATGGCTACACCTTC. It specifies CASSPSTAYGYTF.

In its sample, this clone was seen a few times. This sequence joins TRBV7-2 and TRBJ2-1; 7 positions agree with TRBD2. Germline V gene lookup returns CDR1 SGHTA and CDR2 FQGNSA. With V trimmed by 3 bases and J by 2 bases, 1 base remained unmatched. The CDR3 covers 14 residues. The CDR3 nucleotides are TGTGCCAGCAGCTTTAGCGGGCCCTACAATGAGCAGTTCTTC. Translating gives CASSFSGPYNEQFF.

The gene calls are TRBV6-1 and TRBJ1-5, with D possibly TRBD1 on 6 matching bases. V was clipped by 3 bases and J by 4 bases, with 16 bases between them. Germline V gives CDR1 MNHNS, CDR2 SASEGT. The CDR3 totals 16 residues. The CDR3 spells CASSDLTGLGNQPQHF. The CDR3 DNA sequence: TGTGCCAGCAGTGATTTGACAGGCCTGGGTAATCAGCCCCAGCATTTT.

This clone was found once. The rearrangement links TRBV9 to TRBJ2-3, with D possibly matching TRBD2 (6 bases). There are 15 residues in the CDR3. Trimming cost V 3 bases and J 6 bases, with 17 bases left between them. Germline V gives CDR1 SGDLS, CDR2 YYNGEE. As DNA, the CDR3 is TGTGCCAGCAGCGCACCGGGACTGTTACAGGATACGCAGTATTTT. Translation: CASSAPGLLQDTQYF.

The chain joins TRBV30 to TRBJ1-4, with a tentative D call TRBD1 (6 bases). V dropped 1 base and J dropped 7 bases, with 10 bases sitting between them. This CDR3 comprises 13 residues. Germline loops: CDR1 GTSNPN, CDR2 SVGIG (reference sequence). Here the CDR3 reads CAWSGGGSEKLFF. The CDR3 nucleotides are TGTGCCTGGAGTGGAGGGGGAAGTGAAAAACTGTTTTTT. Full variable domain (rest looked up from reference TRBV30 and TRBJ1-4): SQTIHQWPATLVQPVGSPLSLECTVEGTSNPNLYWYRQAAGRGLQLLFYSVGIGQISSEVPQNLSASRPQDRQFILSSKKLLLSDSGFYLCAWSGGGSEKLFFGSGTQLSVL.

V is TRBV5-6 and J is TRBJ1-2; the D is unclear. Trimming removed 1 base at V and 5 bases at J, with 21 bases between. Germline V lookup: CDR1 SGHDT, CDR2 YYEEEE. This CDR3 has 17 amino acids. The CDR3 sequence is CASSLYEGGPPRYGYTF. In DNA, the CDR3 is TGTGCCAGCAGCTTGTATGAGGGTGGACCCCCACGATATGGCTACACCTTC.

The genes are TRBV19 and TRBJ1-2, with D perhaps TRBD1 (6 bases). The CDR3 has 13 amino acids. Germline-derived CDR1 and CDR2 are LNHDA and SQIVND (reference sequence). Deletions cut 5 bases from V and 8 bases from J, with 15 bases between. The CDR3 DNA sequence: TGTGCCAGTAGTTCCTTGGACAGATGGGGCTACACCTTC. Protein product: CASSSLDRWGYTF.

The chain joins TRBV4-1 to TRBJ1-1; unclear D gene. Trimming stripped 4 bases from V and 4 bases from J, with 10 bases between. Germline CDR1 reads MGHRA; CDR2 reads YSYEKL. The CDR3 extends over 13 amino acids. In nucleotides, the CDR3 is TGCGCCAGCAGCCTCGGTGGAGGCACTGAAGCTTTCTTT. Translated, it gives CASSLGGGTEAFF.

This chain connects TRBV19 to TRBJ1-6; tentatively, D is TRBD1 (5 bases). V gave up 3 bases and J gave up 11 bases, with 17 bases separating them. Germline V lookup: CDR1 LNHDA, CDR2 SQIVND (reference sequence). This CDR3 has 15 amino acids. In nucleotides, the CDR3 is TGTGCCAGTAGTATGCGAACAGGCGTACCTACACCCCTCCACTTT. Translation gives CASSMRTGVPTPLHF.

The CDR3 sequence: CASSTRTDGTQYF. The CDR3 region has the DNA TGCGCCAGCAGCACCCGGACAGACGGGACCCAGTACTTC. This chain joins TRBV5-1 and TRBJ2-5; D might be TRBD1 (6 bases). The CDR3 length is 13 residues. Per germline, CDR1 SGHRS and CDR2 YFSETQ. V was trimmed by 4 bases and J by 7 bases, leaving 14 bases between them.

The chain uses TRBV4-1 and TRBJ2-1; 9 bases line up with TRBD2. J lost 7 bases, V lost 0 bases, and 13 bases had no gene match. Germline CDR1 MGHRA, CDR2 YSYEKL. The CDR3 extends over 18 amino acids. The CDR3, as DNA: TGCGCCAGCAGCCAAGATCCCCTGGCTAGCGGGGTGAGGAATGAGCAGTTCTTC. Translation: CASSQDPLASGVRNEQFF.

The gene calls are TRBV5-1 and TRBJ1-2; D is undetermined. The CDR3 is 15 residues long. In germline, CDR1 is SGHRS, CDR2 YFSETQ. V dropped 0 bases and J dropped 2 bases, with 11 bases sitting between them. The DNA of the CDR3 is TGCGCCAGCAGCTTGGCGGATACAGTGAACTATGGCTACACCTTC. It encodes CASSLADTVNYGYTF.

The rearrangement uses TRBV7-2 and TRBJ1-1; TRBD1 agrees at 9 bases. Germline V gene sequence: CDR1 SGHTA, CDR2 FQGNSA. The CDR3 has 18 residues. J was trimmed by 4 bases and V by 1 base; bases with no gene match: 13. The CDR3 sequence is CASSLGPGQGGLGTEAFF. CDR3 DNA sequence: TGTGCCAGCAGCTTAGGCCCGGGACAGGGTGGGTTGGGCACTGAAGCTTTCTTT.